The 32 T cell receptor beta chains listed next were all sequenced from one sample in a study of blood T cell repertoires in COVID-19. Clones were sequenced by immunoSEQ multiplex PCR, and TCRdb holds only the in-frame ones, with some missing. The sample has approximately 300,000 clones, 83% seen once. Sequencing was done on a sample of peripheral blood. These receptors were collected from a woman in her forties or fifties with acute or convalescent COVID-19.

The V gene is TRBV7-9, the J gene TRBJ2-3, with D hard to call. This CDR3 contains 12 residues. Germline V CDR1 and CDR2: SEHNR, FQNEAQ (reference sequence). V was trimmed by 3 bases and J by 11 bases, leaving 12 bases between them. The CDR3 region is CASSLELLEQYF. The CDR3, as DNA: TGTGCCAGCAGCTTGGAGCTGCTCGAGCAGTATTTT.

V and J are TRBV24-1 and TRBJ2-3, with D possibly matching TRBD2 (5 bases). The CDR3 runs to 15 residues. Germline V gives CDR1 KGHDR, CDR2 SFDVKD. Trimming pared 4 bases from V and 3 bases from J, leaving 13 bases between. The CDR3, as DNA: TGTGCCACCAGTGACCGGCGGACGGGGACAGATACGCAGTATTTT. Its protein is CATSDRRTGTDTQYF.

V and J are TRBV7-6 and TRBJ2-1, with 11 bases aligning to TRBD2. Per the germline V gene, CDR1 is SGHVS and CDR2 is FNYEAQ. V was clipped by 1 base and J by 4 bases; unmatched bases: 3. This CDR3 comprises 16 residues. CDR3 nucleotides: TGTGCCAGCAGCTTAGACTTAGCGGGAGGGTACAATGAGCAGTTCTTC. This sequence encodes CASSLDLAGGYNEQFF.

This clone was detected only once. The J gene is TRBJ2-5, the V gene TRBV6-2 or TRBV6-3; 10 bases align to TRBD1. J was trimmed by 4 bases and V by 4 bases; bases with no gene match: 9. The germline CDR1 and CDR2 sequences are MNHEY and SVGEGT. The CDR3 sequence is 16 residues long. CDR3 region: CASSSRDRGKGETQYF. The CDR3 bases are TGTGCCAGCAGTTCCAGGGACAGGGGAAAAGGAGAGACCCAGTACTTC.

V usage is TRBV30 and J usage is TRBJ2-3; no clear D. The CDR3 spans 10 residues. V was cut by 4 bases and J by 8 bases, with 7 bases left in between. Germline loops: CDR1 GTSNPN, CDR2 SVGIG (reference sequence). The CDR3 DNA sequence: TGTGCCTGGACACTTTTTACGCAGTATTTT. This codes for CAWTLFTQYF.

Concerning this clone: A read error may explain this, as a much larger clone is one base away. The genes are TRBV25-1 and TRBJ2-7; D might be TRBD1 (5 bases). The CDR3 has 15 amino acids. The V gene lost 6 bases and the J gene lost 4 bases, with 19 bases spanning the gap. Germline V gene data show CDR1 as MGHDK and CDR2 as SYGVNS. CDR3 in amino acids: CASSEANKGRYEQYF. The CDR3 DNA reads TGTGCCAGCAGCGAAGCAAACAAGGGGCGGTACGAGCAGTACTTC.

The chain has TRBV7-2 and TRBJ2-1; tentative D call: TRBD2 (6 bases). CDR1 and CDR2 from the germline V gene are SGHTA and FQGNSA. Trimming stripped 1 base from V and 10 bases from J, with 17 bases between. The CDR3 is 15 amino acids. This CDR3 reads CASSLGTTMGLEQFF. The CDR3 coding sequence is TGTGCCAGCAGCTTAGGGACTACCATGGGATTGGAGCAGTTCTTC.

The chain joins TRBV5-1 to TRBJ1-5, with D possibly TRBD1 on 5 matching bases. CDR1 is SGHRS, CDR2 YFSETQ, per germline. V lost 0 bases and J lost 4, with 11 bases in between. CDR3 length: 15 residues. The CDR3 loop reads CASSLGIQGNQPQHF. DNA of the CDR3: TGCGCCAGCAGCTTGGGAATTCAGGGAAATCAGCCCCAGCATTTT.

The V and J genes are TRBV7-9 and TRBJ1-1; 7 nucleotides align to TRBD1. V lost 4 bases and J lost 7; bases outside the gene matches: 9. Germline loops: CDR1 SEHNR, CDR2 FQNEAQ (reference sequence). The CDR3 spans 14 residues. CDR3 protein: CASSSDRQGIEAFF. CDR3 in DNA: TGTGCCAGCAGCTCCGACCGACAGGGTATTGAAGCTTTCTTT.

The rearrangement joins TRBV7-9 to TRBJ1-1; weak D call: TRBD1 (6 bases). Trimming shortened V by 5 bases and J by 10 bases, and 20 bases separated the two germline ends. The CDR3 has 14 amino acids. From germline, CDR1 is SEHNR and CDR2 FQNEAQ (reference sequence). CDR3 DNA sequence: TGTGCCAGCAGCCCCCTGGAGGGGGGGTACGGAGCTTTCTTT. This sequence encodes CASSPLEGGYGAFF.

The chain carries TRBV19 and TRBJ1-2; 7 positions match TRBD1. Germline CDR1 reads LNHDA; CDR2 reads SQIVND (reference sequence). The length of the CDR3 is 11 residues. The V gene end was trimmed by 10 bases and the J gene end by 4 bases; junction bases not matched to a gene: 3. The CDR3 DNA follows: TGTGCCACTCAGGGGGGCTATGGCTACACCTTC. Protein product: CATQGGYGYTF.

To note about this clone: The same CDR3 also results from other DNA sequences found in this sample. This sequence joins TRBV4-1 and TRBJ1-4; 8 bases match TRBD1. V was pared by 0 bases and J by 7 bases, with 4 bases of the junction left unmatched. This CDR3 is 15 amino acids long. CDR1 is MGHRA, CDR2 YSYEKL, per germline. CDR3 coding DNA: TGCGCCAGCAGCCAAGATGGACAGGGTGGTGAAAAACTGTTTTTT. It is translated as CASSQDGQGGEKLFF.

The chain employs TRBV15 and TRBJ2-3, with TRBD2 matching 12 bases. The ends lost 0 bases at V and 4 bases at J; junction bases unmatched: 5. The CDR3 extends over 17 amino acids. The germline V gene has CDR1 LNHNV and CDR2 YYDKDF (reference sequence). The CDR3 is CATSRDTSGGFSDTQYF. CDR3 coding DNA: TGTGCCACCAGCAGAGATACTAGCGGGGGGTTCTCAGATACGCAGTATTTT.

This chain uses TRBV4-1 with TRBJ1-1, with D uncertain. Germline V gene data show CDR1 as MGHRA and CDR2 as YSYEKL. CDR3 length: 15 residues. Trimming shortened V by 7 bases and J by 1 base, and 16 bases separated the two germline ends. The CDR3 here is CASNSIAFSNTEAFF. Here the CDR3 DNA reads TGCGCCAGCAACTCAATCGCCTTTTCGAACACTGAAGCTTTCTTT.

In this sample, this clone turned up once. In nucleotides, the CDR3 is TGTGCCAGCAGCCAATTGCGAGGTGCTAACTATGGCTACACCTTC. It encodes CASSQLRGANYGYTF. This rearrangement joins TRBV3-1 (or the pseudogene TRBV3-2) to TRBJ1-2; D not resolved. Trimming shortened V by 2 bases and J by 0 bases, and 10 bases separated the two germline ends. Germline loops: CDR1 LGHDT, CDR2 YNNKEL (reference sequence). This CDR3 is 15 amino acids long.

As to this clone: One junction end disagrees with the germline gene, perhaps due to a read error. The chain recombines TRBV18 with TRBJ1-6, with no clear D. Germline CDR1 and CDR2: KGHSH and LQKENI. The CDR3 runs to 13 residues. The CDR3 loop is CASSPQATAPLLF. DNA of the CDR3: TGTGCCAGCTCACCACAAGCAACAGCTCCTCTCCTCTTT.

Of note for this clone: This sample also contains other DNA sequences that code for the same CDR3. The V call is TRBV5-1, the J call TRBJ1-2, with 10 nucleotides matching TRBD1. There are 14 residues in the CDR3. Germline lookup yields CDR1 SGHRS and CDR2 YFSETQ. The junction had 1 base not matched to a gene; V was cut back by 3 bases and J by 2 bases. The CDR3 loop reads CASSSDRGNYGYTF. The CDR3 coding sequence is TGCGCCAGCAGCTCGGACAGGGGGAACTATGGCTACACCTTC.

This chain joins TRBV9 and TRBJ2-2; maybe TRBD1 (7 bases). Trimming removed 7 bases at V and 2 bases at J, with 15 bases between. The CDR3 has 15 residues. Germline values: CDR1 SGDLS, CDR2 YYNGEE. The CDR3 loop is CASAGQLANTGELFF. The CDR3 DNA reads TGTGCCAGCGCGGGACAGCTCGCAAACACCGGGGAGCTGTTTTTT.

A few counts support this clone. The V and J genes are TRBV9 and TRBJ1-1; D is ambiguous. The CDR3 loop spans 14 amino acids. Germline values: CDR1 SGDLS, CDR2 YYNGEE. Deletions cut 0 bases from V and 1 base from J, with 7 bases between. The CDR3: CASSVVEGNTEAFF. CDR3 nucleotides: TGTGCCAGCAGCGTAGTAGAGGGGAACACTGAAGCTTTCTTT.

The genes are TRBV7-9 and TRBJ2-2; D perhaps matches TRBD1 (5 bases). This CDR3 is 15 amino acids long. V was cut by 2 bases and J by 5 bases, with 12 bases left in between. CDR1 is SEHNR, CDR2 FQNEAQ, per germline (reference sequence). CDR3 amino acids: CASSLPQTVTGELFF. CDR3 DNA: TGTGCCAGCAGCTTACCTCAGACAGTGACCGGGGAGCTGTTTTTT.

The chain links TRBV9 to TRBJ2-1; 10 bases are a match to TRBD1. V lost 4 bases, J lost 8 bases, and 6 bases stayed unmatched. This CDR3 contains 14 residues. Looked up from germline, CDR1 is SGDLS and CDR2 is YYNGEE. The CDR3 DNA reads as TGTGCCAGCAGCCTTCGGACAGGGGGGGATGAGCAGTTCTTC. Protein product: CASSLRTGGDEQFF. The full variable domain, with the rest looked up from reference TRBV9 and TRBJ2-1, is DSGVTQTPKHLITATGQRVTLRCSPRSGDLSVYWYQQSLDQGLQFLIQYYNGEERAKGNILERFSAQQFPDLHSELNLSSLELGDSALYFCASSLRTGGDEQFFGPGTRLTVL.

The rearrangement joins TRBV27 to TRBJ1-5, with no clear D. Trimming removed 2 bases at V and 2 bases at J, with 4 bases between. Germline CDR1 and CDR2: MNHEY and SMNVEV (reference sequence). The CDR3 totals 13 residues. The CDR3 bases are TGTGCCAGCAGTTTAGTCGGCAATCAGCCCCAGCATTTT. Amino acid sequence: CASSLVGNQPQHF.

This sequence joins TRBV5-1 and TRBJ1-1, with D hard to call. The CDR3 length is 14 residues. V lost 2 bases and J 9 bases, leaving 17 bases between the germline ends. The germline V gene encodes CDR1 SGHRS and CDR2 YFSETQ. CDR3 sequence: CASSFTPGETQAFF. CDR3 in DNA: TGCGCCAGCAGCTTCACACCAGGCGAAACCCAAGCTTTCTTT.

The chain links TRBV6-5 to TRBJ2-5, with 9 bases aligning to TRBD1. The CDR3 spans 15 residues. The V gene's germline CDR1 is MNHEY and CDR2 SVGAGI. The junction had 5 bases not matched to a gene; V was cut back by 5 bases and J by 1 base. The CDR3 reads CASSRTGDAQETQYF. The CDR3 DNA is TGTGCCAGCAGTAGGACAGGGGACGCCCAAGAGACCCAGTACTTC.

The chain links TRBV4-1 to TRBJ1-1, with TRBD1 matching over 9 bases. Germline CDR1 reads MGHRA; CDR2 reads YSYEKL. The CDR3 spans 15 residues. The junction had 4 bases not matched to a gene; V was cut back by 4 bases and J by 1 base. The CDR3 protein is CASSPGQGTNTEAFF. Written as DNA, the CDR3 is TGCGCCAGCAGCCCCGGACAGGGGACGAACACTGAAGCTTTCTTT.

V usage is TRBV5-1 and J usage is TRBJ2-6, with D perhaps matching TRBD1 (5 bases). From germline, CDR1 is SGHRS and CDR2 YFSETQ. Trimming pared 2 bases from V and 4 bases from J, leaving 10 bases between. The CDR3 loop spans 15 amino acids. CDR3 sequence: CASSFQGLGANVLTF. CDR3 nucleotide sequence: TGCGCCAGCAGCTTCCAGGGTCTAGGGGCCAACGTCCTGACTTTC.

The CDR3 sequence is CASSYSASGHEQYF. The CDR3 bases are TGTGCCAGCAGTTACTCTGCTAGCGGCCACGAGCAGTACTTC. J is TRBJ2-7 and V is TRBV6-5; 7 positions match TRBD2. Germline V gene sequence: CDR1 MNHEY, CDR2 SVGAGI. V lost 0 bases and J lost 5; bases outside the gene matches: 4. This CDR3 comprises 14 residues.

The chain links TRBV3-1 (or the pseudogene TRBV3-2) to TRBJ2-1; D unresolved. CDR1 is LGHDT, CDR2 YNNKEL, per germline (reference sequence). Trimming stripped 3 bases from V and 2 bases from J, with 20 bases between. The CDR3 is made up of 18 amino acids. The CDR3 DNA sequence: TGTGCCAGCAGCCATCGGGTGGAGAGGAAAATTGCCTACAATGAGCAGTTCTTC. Translation: CASSHRVERKIAYNEQFF.

The chain links TRBV27 to TRBJ1-2; 7 bases fit TRBD1. Germline CDR1 reads MNHEY; CDR2 reads SMNVEV (reference sequence). V was pared by 3 bases and J by 6 bases, with 7 bases of the junction left unmatched. The CDR3 extends over 14 amino acids. The CDR3 region is CASSFLQGWNGYTF. The DNA of the CDR3 is TGTGCCAGCAGTTTCCTACAGGGGTGGAATGGCTACACCTTC.

The gene calls are TRBV29-1 and TRBJ1-5; D might be TRBD1 (5 bases). CDR3 length: 13 amino acids. Trimming stripped 3 bases from V and 6 bases from J, with 12 bases between. Germline values: CDR1 SQVTM, CDR2 ANQGSEA. Here the CDR3 DNA reads TGCAGCGTTGATTTGGGGCGCGGTCAGCCCCAGCATTTT. Translation: CSVDLGRGQPQHF.

The chain has TRBV6-5 and TRBJ2-1, with 7 bases lining up with TRBD2. CDR1 is MNHEY and CDR2 is SVGAGI in the germline V gene. This CDR3 has 13 amino acids. Germline trimming cut 10 bases from V and 4 bases from J; bases unmatched to any gene: 7. The CDR3 bases are TGTGCCACCGGGGGGTTGTATTACAATGAGCAGTTCTTC. Encoded protein: CATGGLYYNEQFF.

The V gene is TRBV7-9, the J gene TRBJ2-3, with D possibly matching TRBD2 (6 bases). The CDR3 extends over 14 amino acids. V was clipped by 3 bases and J by 5 bases, with 12 bases between them. Germline loops: CDR1 SEHNR, CDR2 FQNEAQ (reference sequence). The CDR3 DNA reads as TGTGCCAGCAGCTTGGACCATAGCGGAGATACGCAGTATTTT. Residues: CASSLDHSGDTQYF.